This TCR beta chain was captured in a study of CD8+ T cells in alopecia areata (dated by TCRdb to 2016 to 2019). With regard to the full study: Treated patients were enrolled in an open-label pilot trial of oral tofacitinib at 5 to 10 mg twice daily for moderate-to-severe alopecia areata. Patients stayed on tofacitinib for 6 to 18 months and then had 6 months of follow-up off drug so that delayed response and recurrence could be assessed. For the treated patients, the SALT score, which quantifies what percentage of scalp surface area is affected, served as the measure of disease severity. To study T cell clonal expansion in alopecia areata, the researchers applied high-throughput TCRbeta sequencing to both the C3H/HeJ mouse model and human patients. Scalp tissue and sorted CD4+ and CD8+ peripheral blood T cells from patchy and totalis/universalis alopecia areata patients and from healthy controls were covered by human TCRbeta sequencing. Patients on tofacitinib were biopsied at baseline and after 4 and 24 weeks of treatment, and several of the patients also had a later scalp biopsy. Clonality in the scalp was compared among normal scalp (n=4), patchy alopecia areata scalp (n=8), and alopecia totalis/universalis scalp (n=8). The RNA source kit depended on sample type: the PAXgene miRNA kit for fixed scalp, the miRNeasy kit for PBMCs, and the RNeasy kit for mouse skin. Amplification of TCRbeta CDR3 regions was done by immunoSEQ multiplex PCR using 35 Vbeta forward primers and 13 Jbeta reverse primers. Points the paper makes about the study in general: Because the treated cohort was small and had just a single nonresponder, larger studies are needed to establish links between baseline CD8+ expansion and response. Tofacitinib significantly decreased scalp clonality and the number of expanded CD8+ clones among the top 100 scalp clones. Shared TCR sequences between patients were less evident than in mice, which may be partly attributable to HLA diversity in the patient population. Higher clonality and more expanded CD8+ clones were observed in lesional scalp than in normal scalp, particularly in alopecia totalis/universalis, a finding suggestive of antigenic drive. During tofacitinib treatment, many expanded lesional clones remained in scalp and blood, and this persistence may partly explain relapse after treatment is stopped. Unlike mouse skin, where gammadelta T cells dominate, normal human skin contains resident alphabeta T cells that get sequenced too, which complicates analysis of the scalp TCR repertoire.

The label giving this sample's time point can be read as: 24 weeks on oral tofacitinib. The treatment or condition label for this specimen denotes: oral pan-JAK inhibitor, 5-10 mg twice daily. From alopecia areata patients, peripheral blood was collected along with lesional scalp punch biopsies. After PBMCs were isolated by density centrifugation and stained for CD3, CD4 and CD8, a FACSAria was used to sort CD4+ and CD8+ T cells. Receptors were amplified or captured by the immunoSEQ multiplex PCR assay. RNA was extracted from all samples and reverse transcribed into cDNA, which served as template for TCR sequencing. SuperScript III was used to make first-strand cDNA, primed with a 2:1 mix of oligo-dT and random hexamers. A synthetic immune receptor repertoire was used to gauge amplification bias, and whatever bias remained was removed computationally. Under the source paper's analysis protocol: Raw reads were preprocessed for error removal, and CDR3 was defined according to IMGT conventions as running from the conserved cysteine to phenylalanine. Clonality was computed as 1 minus the Shannon entropy, with the entropy normalized by log2 of the number of productive unique TCRs. Scalp TCRbeta sequences were cross-referenced with sorted blood CD4 and CD8 repertoires so that the CD4 or CD8 identity of scalp clones could be inferred. TCRdb retrieved this table from immuneACCESS and kept in-frame rearrangements only. Not all clones are present; in checked studies, unresolved V genes account for under half, and no reason is known for the remainder. The DNA gave D and trimming, while V, J and clone size come from that table. Present in this sample are 110,000 or so clones, around three fifths of which were seen just once. 3% to 4% of the sample belongs to the ten largest clones.

From the cysteine through the phenylalanine, the CDR3 covers 11 amino acids. Of the read, only the CDR3 DNA is kept; its 33 bases are in frame from base 1. Between the V and J ends, shortened by 6 bases and 4 bases respectively, the junction contains 4 bases. Per the germline V gene (reference sequence), MNHEY is the CDR1 and SMNVEV is the CDR2. Comment on this clone: Its target antigen remains unknown. Base-call qualities are not available, and no considerably larger clone is one nucleotide away.

The chain employs TRBV27 and TRBJ2-1; there is no confident call for the D gene. This TCR derives from a human donor with alopecia areata. Sequences were derived from CD4+ T cells sorted from blood, sampled at week 24, from a patient treated with tofacitinib. The DNA sequence is given as TGTGCCAGCAGGGGATACAATGAGCAGTTCTTC. The encoded protein is CASRGYNEQFF.